The 16 T cell receptor beta chains below come from one sample, sequenced in a study of cytomegalovirus exposure and HLA in healthy donors (dated by TCRdb to between 2016 and 2019). Library method: the immunoSEQ multiplex PCR assay. For the multiplex PCR, a mixture combining 60 forward primers for TCR Vbeta segments and 13 reverse primers for TCR Jbeta segments was used. Held by TCRdb, this immuneACCESS table contains in-frame sequences only and omits some clones. Under half of the omission traces to an unresolved V gene where checked; the cause of the rest is unknown. Recorded for this sample are about 120,000 clones; 70% to 85% of them occurred a single time. The biggest ten clones account for 9.5% to 12% of the sample. The specimen sequenced was PBMCs. These receptors were obtained from a man aged 35 to 55 in good health and CMV-seropositive.

The chain employs TRBV5-1 and TRBJ2-7; 10 bases align to TRBD1. This CDR3 region has 14 residues. Germline trimming cut 4 bases from V and 5 bases from J; bases unmatched to any gene: 6. The germline CDR1 and CDR2 sequences are SGHRS and YFSETQ. The CDR3 sequence is CASSEGTGENEQYF. The CDR3 nucleotides read TGCGCCAGCAGCGAGGGGACAGGGGAAAACGAGCAGTACTTC.

The rearrangement uses TRBV6-1 and TRBJ2-4, with D uncertain. V was pared by 6 bases and J by 3 bases, with 9 bases between. The germline gives CDR1 MNHNS, CDR2 SASEGT. The CDR3 has 13 amino acids. CDR3: CASRRSNKNIQYF. For the CDR3, the DNA is TGTGCCAGCAGGAGGTCTAACAAAAACATTCAGTACTTC.

The genes are TRBV5-1 and TRBJ2-7; a possible D gene is TRBD1 (5 bases). The germline V gene encodes CDR1 SGHRS and CDR2 YFSETQ. CDR3 size: 15 residues. V shed 3 bases and J shed 3 bases, with 16 bases lying between them. The CDR3 DNA sequence: TGCGCCAGCAGCTCAGGACACGGCCCGATCTACGAGCAGTACTTC. Translation: CASSSGHGPIYEQYF.

The chain employs TRBV29-1 and TRBJ1-1, with 10 positions matching TRBD1. Germline values: CDR1 SQVTM, CDR2 ANQGSEA. The length of the CDR3 is 13 residues. With 3 bases clipped from V and 11 bases from J, the junction kept 9 bases outside the gene matches. The CDR3 spells CSVDRGQGMEAFF. In DNA, the CDR3 is TGCAGCGTTGATAGGGGACAGGGGATGGAGGCTTTCTTT.

To note about this clone: The sample contains more than one DNA sequence encoding this CDR3. The chain links TRBV7-2 to TRBJ2-3; maybe TRBD2 (7 bases). Trimming removed 10 bases at V and 2 bases at J, with 16 bases between. Looked up from germline, CDR1 is SGHTA and CDR2 is FQGNSA. The CDR3 totals 14 residues. The DNA of the CDR3 is TGTGCCATCGGGGGGCTAGCGGTCACAGATACGCAGTATTTT. This codes for CAIGGLAVTDTQYF.

The chain is built from TRBV7-3 and TRBJ2-7; TRBD1 agrees at 7 bases. The CDR3 consists of 14 residues. Germline loops: CDR1 SGHTA, CDR2 FQGTGA. J gave up 5 bases and V 0 bases, and 4 bases lay outside the gene matches. The CDR3 DNA is TGTGCCAGCAGCTTAACAGGGGGCGGCGACGAGCAGTACTTC. Translating it yields CASSLTGGGDEQYF.

Written as DNA, the CDR3 is TGTGCCAGCAGCTTAGGGAGAACGGAAGATACGCAGTATTTT. Residues: CASSLGRTEDTQYF. This chain uses TRBV7-2 with TRBJ2-3; unclear D gene. The CDR3 covers 14 residues. Germline CDR1 reads SGHTA; CDR2 reads FQGNSA. The ends were cut back, 1 base at V and 5 bases at J, with 10 bases in the middle.

The J gene is TRBJ1-6, the V gene TRBV27; D may be TRBD1 (6 bases). The CDR3 is 15 residues long. From germline, CDR1 is MNHEY and CDR2 SMNVEV (reference sequence). V lost 5 bases and J lost 7, with 15 bases in between. The DNA of the CDR3 is TGTGCCAGCAGTACCTCAGGGGTTCACAATTCACCCCTCCACTTT. It codes for CASSTSGVHNSPLHF.

The V call is TRBV2, the J call TRBJ2-1, with TRBD2 identical over 10 bases. With V trimmed by 6 bases and J by 3 bases, 5 bases remained unmatched. CDR1 and CDR2 from the germline V gene are SNHLY and FYNNEI. The CDR3 consists of 15 residues. DNA of the CDR3: TGTGCCAGCAGACCAACTAGCGGGGACTACAATGAGCAGTTCTTC. Its translation is CASRPTSGDYNEQFF.

This chain joins TRBV11-3 and TRBJ2-1; 8 bases match TRBD2. With 3 bases clipped from V and 2 bases from J, the junction kept 6 bases outside the gene matches. There are 16 residues in the CDR3. CDR1 and CDR2 from the germline V gene are SGHNT and YENEEA. The CDR3 nucleotides are TGTGCCAGCAGCTTGAGGGGAGCGGGGGCCTACAATGAGCAGTTCTTC. Translating it yields CASSLRGAGAYNEQFF.

V and J are TRBV5-1 and TRBJ2-3, with 9 bases lining up with TRBD2. Germline loops: CDR1 SGHRS, CDR2 YFSETQ. This CDR3 is 14 amino acids long. J gave up 4 bases and V 4 bases, and 4 bases lay outside the gene matches. CDR3 in amino acids: CASSPRTSADTQYF. The CDR3 region has the DNA TGCGCCAGCAGCCCGCGGACTAGCGCAGATACGCAGTATTTT.

The chain is built from TRBV28 and TRBJ2-3; 9 bases map to TRBD2. The CDR3 has 14 residues. The junction had 3 bases not matched to a gene; V was cut back by 3 bases and J by 5 bases. Germline V gives CDR1 MDHEN, CDR2 SYDVKM. The DNA of the CDR3 is TGTGCCAGCAGTTTTGCGGGGGGGAGAGATACGCAGTATTTT. This codes for CASSFAGGRDTQYF.

The chain carries TRBV5-4 and TRBJ1-2, with D hard to call. V was shortened by 4 bases and J by 10 bases, with 17 bases between the two germline ends. The germline V gene has CDR1 SGHNT and CDR2 YYREEE (reference sequence). The CDR3 spans 13 residues. CDR3 loop: CASSPEFRGHYTF. CDR3 sequence (DNA): TGTGCCAGCAGCCCCGAATTTCGCGGGCACTACACCTTC.

This chain joins TRBV2 and TRBJ1-1; 8 positions match TRBD1. Germline loops: CDR1 SNHLY, CDR2 FYNNEI. J was trimmed by 0 bases and V by 8 bases; bases with no gene match: 5. CDR3 length equals 14 residues. The CDR3 loop is CASGQGNMNTEAFF. For the CDR3, the DNA is TGTGCCAGCGGACAGGGTAACATGAACACTGAAGCTTTCTTT.

J is TRBJ2-6 and V is TRBV11-2; D unclear. CDR1 is SGHAT, CDR2 FQNNGV, per germline. The length of the CDR3 is 17 residues. Trimming shortened V by 1 base and J by 2 bases, and 12 bases separated the two germline ends. The CDR3 spells CASSLALLGAGANVLTF. CDR3 nucleotides: TGTGCCAGCAGCTTAGCACTCCTCGGTGCTGGGGCCAACGTCCTGACTTTC.

Remarks on this clone: One end of the junction varies from germline; a read error may be responsible. V and J are TRBV28 and TRBJ1-2; TRBD1 might be the D (5 bases). Per germline, CDR1 MDHEN and CDR2 SYDVKM. This CDR3 is built from 12 residues. The CDR3 DNA is TGTGCCAGCAGTTTATCAGGGTATGTCTACACCTTC. Amino acid sequence: CASSLSGYVYTF.